The clone carrying this T cell receptor (beta chain) was detected only a few times. The antigen is unknown. This specimen comes from a study of response to subunit inactivated influenza vaccine. Study-wide results and limits: After each seasonal influenza vaccination, few new T cells are recruited, the authors suggested.

Unmatched junction bases numbered 16, after V lost 9 bases and J lost 6 bases. CDR1 is SGHRS, CDR2 YFSETQ, per germline. The CDR3 is 15 residues long. A single record per CDR3 protein comes from TCRdb applying MiXCR to the RT-PCR reads. The sample consists of fewer than 650,000 distinct CDR3 sequences, over 10% of them appearing once. This material consisted of PBMCs from blood, taken more than 35 days after vaccination. This sequence was found in a man aged 50 or older who received an inactivated influenza vaccine. V gene TRBV5-1 combines with J gene TRBJ2-7, with 9 bases identical to TRBD2. In DNA, the CDR3 is TGCGCCACCCAGCCTGATCCTAGCGGGAATGTCGAGCAGTACTTC. As protein: CATQPDPSGNVEQYF.